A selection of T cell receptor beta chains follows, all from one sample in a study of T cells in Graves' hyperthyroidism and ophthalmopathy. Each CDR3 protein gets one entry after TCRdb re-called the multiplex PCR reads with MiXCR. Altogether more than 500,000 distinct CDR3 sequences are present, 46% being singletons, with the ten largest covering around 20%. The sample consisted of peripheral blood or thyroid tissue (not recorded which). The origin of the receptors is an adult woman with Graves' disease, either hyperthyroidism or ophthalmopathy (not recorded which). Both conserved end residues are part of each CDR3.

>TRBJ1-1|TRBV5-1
CASTNRGDTEAFF
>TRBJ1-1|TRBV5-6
CASSLRDYEAFF
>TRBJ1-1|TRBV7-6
CASSLLGAKTEAFF
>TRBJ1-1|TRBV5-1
CASSLEGALTEAFF
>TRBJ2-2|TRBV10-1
CASSESKLAIYTGELFF
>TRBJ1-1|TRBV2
CASSVEGYGEAFF
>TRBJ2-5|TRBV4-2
CASSQDRKSETQYF
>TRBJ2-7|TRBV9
CASSHQRTYEQYF
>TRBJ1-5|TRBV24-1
CDIGRALYQPQHF
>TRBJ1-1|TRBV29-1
CSVASKMNTEAFF
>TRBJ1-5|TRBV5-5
CASSLLWRPGHSNQPRHF
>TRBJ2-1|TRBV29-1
CSVVTGRSLNEQFF
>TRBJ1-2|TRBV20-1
CSAVYRDTSGDDGYTF
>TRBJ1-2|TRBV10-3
CAISRTPGQGEYYGYTF
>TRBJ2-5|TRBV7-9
CASSLDQQPQYF
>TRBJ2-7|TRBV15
CATSNRPYEQYF
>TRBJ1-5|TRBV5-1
CASSLAGIDQPQHF
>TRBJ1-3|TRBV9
CASSVGGAGGIYSGNTIYF
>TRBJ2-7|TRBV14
CATPGYEQYF
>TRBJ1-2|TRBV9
CASSPGGQGARVRGYTF
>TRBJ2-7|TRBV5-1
CASSPRTGINEQYF
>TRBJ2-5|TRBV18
CASSPPASGTSETQYF
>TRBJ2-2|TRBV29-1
CSATGPTGELFF
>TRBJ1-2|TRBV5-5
CASIQSSGVYGYTF
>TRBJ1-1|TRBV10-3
CAINDGEIGAFF
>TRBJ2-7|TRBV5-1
CASSKRTDTYEQYF
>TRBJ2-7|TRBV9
CASSVVSGEQYF
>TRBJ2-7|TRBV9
CASSVEGQGYEQYF
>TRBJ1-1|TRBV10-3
CAISEWGGGLNTEAFF
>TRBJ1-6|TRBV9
CASSRQTGNNSPLHF
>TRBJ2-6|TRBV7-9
CASSPMGGNTGANVLTF
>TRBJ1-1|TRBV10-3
CAISEPPTGANTEAFF
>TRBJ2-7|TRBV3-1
CASSHRSLYEQYF
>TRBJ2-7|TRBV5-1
CASSSTISDWDEQYF